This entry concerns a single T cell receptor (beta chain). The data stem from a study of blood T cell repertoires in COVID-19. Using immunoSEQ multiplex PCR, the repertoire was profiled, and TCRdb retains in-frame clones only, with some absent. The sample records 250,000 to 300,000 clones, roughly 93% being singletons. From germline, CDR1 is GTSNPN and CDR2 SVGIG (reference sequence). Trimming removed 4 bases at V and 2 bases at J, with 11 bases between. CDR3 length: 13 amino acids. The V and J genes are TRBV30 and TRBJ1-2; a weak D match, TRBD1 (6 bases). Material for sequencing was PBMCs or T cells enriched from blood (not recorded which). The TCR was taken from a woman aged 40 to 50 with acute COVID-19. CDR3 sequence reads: CAWTLQGNYGYTF. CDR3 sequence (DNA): TGTGCCTGGACACTACAGGGCAACTATGGCTACACCTTC.